This TCR beta chain was sequenced for a study of identical twins. TCRdb called the 5' RACE reads again in MiXCR, with one record for every CDR3 protein. The table lists roughly 250,000 distinct CDR3 sequences, about 14% of them singletons. CDR1 and CDR2 (germline): KGHDR, SFDVKD. The CDR3 sequence is 15 residues long. V was clipped by 6 bases and J by 4 bases, with 17 bases between them. The TCR originated in a woman under 30 in good health. The gene calls are TRBV24-1 and TRBJ2-5; tentatively, D is TRBD1 or TRBD2 (5 bases each). The sequenced sample was memory (CD45RO+) T cells sorted from blood. CDR3 amino acids: CATSSGTANLETQYF. The CDR3 DNA sequence: TGTGCCACCAGTTCAGGGACCGCTAACTTAGAGACCCAGTACTTC.